This passage covers 12 T cell receptor beta chains from one sample sequenced in a study of cytomegalovirus exposure and HLA in healthy donors. PCR employed 60 Vbeta and 13 Jbeta primers. Repertoires were generated with immunoSEQ multiplex PCR, while TCRdb's copy carries only in-frame clones and drops some. The sample carries more than 95,000 clones, around 10% recorded once. The sample taken for sequencing was PBMCs. These TCRs come from a man aged 25-45 years in good health and CMV-seronegative.

This clone has more than one count but fewer than ten. CDR3 protein: CAWNYKTNTEAFF. The CDR3 bases are TGTGCCTGGAACTACAAGACGAACACTGAAGCTTTCTTT. The chain combines TRBV30 with TRBJ1-1; D unclear. Germline values: CDR1 GTSNPN, CDR2 SVGIG (reference sequence). The CDR3 consists of 13 residues. The V gene lost 4 bases and the J gene lost 1 base, with 10 bases spanning the gap.

This clone has only a few counts. The CDR3 protein is CATSRPPSTDTQYF. CDR3 bases: TGTGCCACCAGCAGACCCCCTTCCACAGATACGCAGTATTTT. V is TRBV15 and J is TRBJ2-3, with unresolved D. The germline V and J ends were trimmed by 2 bases and 2 bases, with 8 bases remaining between them. Germline V gene lookup returns CDR1 LNHNV and CDR2 YYDKDF (reference sequence). This CDR3 contains 14 residues.

The chain combines TRBV28 with TRBJ1-1; no clear D gene. V was pared by 6 bases and J by 1 base, with 18 bases between. CDR1 is MDHEN and CDR2 is SYDVKM in the germline V gene. CDR3 length equals 16 residues. The CDR3 reads CASRSRLRAGNTEAFF. The CDR3 nucleotides are TGTGCCAGCAGGTCCCGACTCAGAGCCGGGAACACTGAAGCTTTCTTT.

This clone was recorded a few times. The chain couples TRBV4-3 to TRBJ2-1, with D perhaps TRBD1 (6 bases). The CDR3 length is 12 residues. CDR1 LGHNA and CDR2 YSLEER come from the germline V gene. The V end was cut by 3 bases, the J end by 7 bases, with 7 bases between. This CDR3 is CASSQDSNEQFF. As DNA, the CDR3 is TGCGCCAGCAGCCAGGACAGTAATGAGCAGTTCTTC.

The chain carries TRBV11-2 and TRBJ2-1; D might be TRBD2 (6 bases). CDR1 and CDR2 from the germline V gene are SGHAT and FQNNGV. CDR3 length: 15 residues. V gave up 5 bases and J gave up 5 bases, with 16 bases separating them. In DNA form, the CDR3 reads TGTGCCAGCAGCCCCTTACCCCGGGAGAACAATGAGCAGTTCTTC. Its protein product is CASSPLPRENNEQFF.

The sample holds a few counts of this clone. The rearrangement links TRBV2 to TRBJ2-1; perhaps TRBD1 as D (6 bases). This CDR3 spans 12 amino acids. CDR1 and CDR2 (germline): SNHLY, FYNNEI. Trimming removed 9 bases from V and 8 bases from J, with 14 bases in between. Written as DNA, the CDR3 is TGTGCCAGTAATACAGGGATCGATGAGCAGTTCTTC. Encoded protein: CASNTGIDEQFF.

This clone has just a few counts. The sample carries other DNA sequences with the same CDR3. V and J are TRBV5-1 and TRBJ2-2, with D perhaps matching TRBD2 (6 bases). V gave up 1 base and J gave up 4 bases, with 8 bases separating them. CDR1 and CDR2 (germline): SGHRS, YFSETQ. The CDR3 is 14 residues long. This chain's CDR3 is CASSLRGGTGELFF. CDR3 nucleotide sequence: TGCGCCAGCAGCTTGAGGGGAGGCACCGGGGAGCTGTTTTTT.

This clone turned up a few times. This chain connects TRBV11-3 to TRBJ2-2, with 9 bases aligning to TRBD1. The trim removed 4 bases at V and 6 bases at J, leaving 3 bases unmatched. Germline loops: CDR1 SGHNT, CDR2 YENEEA. This CDR3 is 14 amino acids long. The CDR3 loop is CASSSRTGAGELFF. Written as DNA, the CDR3 is TGTGCCAGCAGCTCAAGGACAGGGGCCGGGGAGCTGTTTTTT.

This clone occurred a few times. V gene TRBV15 combines with J gene TRBJ1-4; maybe TRBD1 (5 bases). V was trimmed by 1 base and J by 8 bases, leaving 14 bases between them. The CDR3 contains 15 residues. Germline values: CDR1 LNHNV, CDR2 YYDKDF (reference sequence). CDR3 coding DNA: TGTGCCACCAGCAGAGTGAGGCAGGGAGGGGAAAAACTGTTTTTT. Translation gives CATSRVRQGGEKLFF.

This clone occurred a few times. The chain links TRBV7-2 to TRBJ1-2, with a possible D match to TRBD1 (5 bases). Trimming removed 5 bases at V and 1 base at J, with 11 bases between. CDR3 length: 14 amino acids. Germline CDR1 and CDR2: SGHTA and FQGNSA. The CDR3: CASSLRQINYGYTF. The DNA for the CDR3 is TGTGCCAGCAGCCTCAGACAGATTAACTATGGCTACACCTTC.

This chain joins TRBV5-6 and TRBJ1-2, with D possibly being TRBD1 (5 bases). CDR3 length: 16 amino acids. Trimming took 0 bases from V and 1 from J, leaving 13 bases between them. CDR1 is SGHDT, CDR2 YYEEEE, per germline. DNA for the CDR3: TGTGCCAGCAGCTTGGTAGGTCAGGGATTTAACTATGGCTACACCTTC. Translation gives CASSLVGQGFNYGYTF.

This rearrangement joins TRBV10-3 to TRBJ2-3, with a weak D call TRBD2 (6 bases). The CDR3 runs 15 residues. V was pared by 5 bases and J by 4 bases, with 16 bases between. Germline V gene sequence: CDR1 ENHRY, CDR2 SYGVKD. Here the CDR3 reads CAISSGYLQPDTQYF. CDR3 DNA: TGTGCCATCAGTAGCGGGTACCTTCAGCCAGATACGCAGTATTTT.